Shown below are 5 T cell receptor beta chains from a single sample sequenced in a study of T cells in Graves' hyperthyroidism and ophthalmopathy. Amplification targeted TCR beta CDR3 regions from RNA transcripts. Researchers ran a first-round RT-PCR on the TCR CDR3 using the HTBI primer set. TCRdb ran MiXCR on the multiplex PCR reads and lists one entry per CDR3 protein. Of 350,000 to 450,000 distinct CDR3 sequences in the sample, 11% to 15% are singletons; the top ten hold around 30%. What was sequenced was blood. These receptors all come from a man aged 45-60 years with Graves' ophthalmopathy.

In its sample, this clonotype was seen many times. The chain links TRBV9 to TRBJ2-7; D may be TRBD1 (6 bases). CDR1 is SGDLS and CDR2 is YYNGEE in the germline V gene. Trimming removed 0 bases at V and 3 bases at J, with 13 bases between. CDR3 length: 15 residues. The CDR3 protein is CASSVDQGTVYEQYF. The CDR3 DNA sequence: TGTGCCAGCAGCGTAGATCAGGGGACGGTCTACGAGCAGTACTTC.

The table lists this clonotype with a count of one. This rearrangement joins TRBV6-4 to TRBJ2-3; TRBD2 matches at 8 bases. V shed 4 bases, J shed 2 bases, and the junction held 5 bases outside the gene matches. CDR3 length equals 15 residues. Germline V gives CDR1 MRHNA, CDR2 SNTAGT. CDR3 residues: CASSASGSPTDTQYF. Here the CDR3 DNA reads TGTGCCAGCAGTGCGAGCGGGAGTCCCACAGATACGCAGTATTTT.

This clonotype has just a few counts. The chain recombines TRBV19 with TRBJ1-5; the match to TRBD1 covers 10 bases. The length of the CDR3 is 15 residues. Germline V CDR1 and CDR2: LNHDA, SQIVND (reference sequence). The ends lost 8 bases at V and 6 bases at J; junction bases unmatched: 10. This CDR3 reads CASLSGTGVRQPQHF. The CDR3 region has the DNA TGTGCCAGTTTGTCCGGGACAGGGGTACGTCAGCCCCAGCATTTT.

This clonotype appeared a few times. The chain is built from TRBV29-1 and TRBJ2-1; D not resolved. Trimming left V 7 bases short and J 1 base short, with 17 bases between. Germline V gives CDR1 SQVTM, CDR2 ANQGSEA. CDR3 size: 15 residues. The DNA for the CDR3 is TGCAGCGGGGATTTGGGTCAGAGATCCTACAATGAGCAGTTCTTC. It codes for CSGDLGQRSYNEQFF.

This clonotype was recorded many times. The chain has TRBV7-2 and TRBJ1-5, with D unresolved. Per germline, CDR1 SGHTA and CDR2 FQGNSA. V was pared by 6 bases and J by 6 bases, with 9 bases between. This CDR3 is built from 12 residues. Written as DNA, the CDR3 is TGTGCCAGCAGTCATAATGGTCAGCCCCAGCATTTT. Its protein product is CASSHNGQPQHF.